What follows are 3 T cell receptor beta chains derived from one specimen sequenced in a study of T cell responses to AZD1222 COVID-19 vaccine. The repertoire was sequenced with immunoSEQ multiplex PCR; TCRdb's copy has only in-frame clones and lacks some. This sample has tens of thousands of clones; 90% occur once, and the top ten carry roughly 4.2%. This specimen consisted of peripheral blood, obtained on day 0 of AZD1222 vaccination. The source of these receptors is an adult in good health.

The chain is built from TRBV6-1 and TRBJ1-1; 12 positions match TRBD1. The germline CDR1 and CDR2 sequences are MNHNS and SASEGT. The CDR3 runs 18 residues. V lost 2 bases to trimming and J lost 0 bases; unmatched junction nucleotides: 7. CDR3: CASSEPGTGGLMNTEAFF. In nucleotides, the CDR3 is TGTGCCAGCAGTGAACCAGGGACAGGGGGCCTCATGAACACTGAAGCTTTCTTT.

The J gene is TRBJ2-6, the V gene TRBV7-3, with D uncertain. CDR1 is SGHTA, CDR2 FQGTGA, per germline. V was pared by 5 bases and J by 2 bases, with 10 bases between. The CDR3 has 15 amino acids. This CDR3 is CASSVSPAGANVLTF. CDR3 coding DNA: TGTGCCAGCAGCGTCTCTCCTGCTGGGGCCAACGTCCTGACTTTC.

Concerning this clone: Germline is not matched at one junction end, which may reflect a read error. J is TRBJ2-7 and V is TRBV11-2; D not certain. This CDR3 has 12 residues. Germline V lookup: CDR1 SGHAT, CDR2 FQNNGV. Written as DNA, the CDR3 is TGTGCCAGCAGCCCCGCCCTGTGGGGTCCCAACTTC. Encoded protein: CASSPALWGPNF.